Each of the 23 T cell receptor beta chains below was sequenced from the same sample in a study of response to subunit inactivated influenza vaccine. TCRdb passed the RT-PCR reads through MiXCR, listing each CDR3 protein once. The table records roughly 760,000 distinct CDR3 sequences, 20% to 25% of them present only once. Material: PBMCs from blood, obtained 4 to 6 days after vaccination. Receptors were obtained from a man aged 50 or older who received an inactivated influenza vaccine.

The count of this clonotype is one. The chain links TRBV6-2 or TRBV6-3 to TRBJ2-5; 7 nucleotides match TRBD2. CDR3 length: 14 amino acids. J lost 1 base, V lost 7 bases, and 6 bases had no gene match. Looked up from germline, CDR1 is MNHEY and CDR2 is SVGEGT. The CDR3 loop is CASTPGGFQETQYF. The CDR3 DNA reads TGTGCCAGCACCCCGGGGGGATTCCAAGAGACCCAGTACTTC.

The table lists this clonotype with a few counts. This chain joins TRBV20-1 and TRBJ2-7; possibly TRBD1 or TRBD2 for D (5 bases each). The CDR3 consists of 15 residues. The ends were cut back, 2 bases at V and 2 bases at J, with 16 bases in the middle. Germline values: CDR1 DFQATT, CDR2 SNEGSKA (reference sequence). CDR3 DNA sequence: TGCAGTGCTAGACCCCGGGGTATGGGGGCCTACGAGCAGTACTTC. Amino acids: CSARPRGMGAYEQYF.

This clonotype has just a few counts. As DNA, the CDR3 is TGTGCCAGCAGTGATGGGACAGCCTCATCCTTATTCAAGCAGTACTTC. This sequence encodes CASSDGTASSLFKQYF. The J gene is TRBJ2-7, the V gene TRBV2; 7 bases match TRBD1. This CDR3 region has 16 residues. From germline, CDR1 is SNHLY and CDR2 FYNNEI. V was pared by 3 bases and J by 8 bases, with 16 bases of the junction left unmatched.

This clonotype was observed once. V and J are TRBV5-1 and TRBJ2-1, with D possibly TRBD1 on 6 matching bases. The V end lost 4 bases, the J end lost 4 bases, and 18 bases lay between the germline ends. The CDR3 has 16 amino acids. Germline CDR1 SGHRS, CDR2 YFSETQ. This chain's CDR3 is CASSLKQGLRYNEQFF. The CDR3 DNA follows: TGCGCCAGCAGCCTTAAGCAGGGGCTTCGGTACAATGAGCAGTTCTTC.

This chain uses TRBV29-1 with TRBJ2-3; TRBD2 matches at 12 bases. The V and J ends lost 5 bases and 1 base, in that order; junction bases with no gene match: 10. The CDR3 has 17 amino acids. Germline-derived CDR1 and CDR2 are SQVTM and ANQGSEA. The CDR3 nucleotides are TGCAGCGTTCGGGCTAGCGGGAGGGTTTGGGGCACAGATACGCAGTATTTT. As protein: CSVRASGRVWGTDTQYF.

On this clonotype itself: A much larger clone sits a single nucleotide away, making a read error possible. V is TRBV7-8 and J is TRBJ1-5; D perhaps matches TRBD1 (6 bases). Germline assignment: CDR1 SGHVS and CDR2 FQNEAQ. CDR3 length equals 14 residues. Trimming stripped 3 bases from V and 4 bases from J, with 10 bases between. As DNA, the CDR3 is TGTGCCAGCAGCTTCGGGGGGCGGAATCAGCCCCAGCATTTT. This sequence encodes CASSFGGRNQPQHF.

The V gene is TRBV9, the J gene TRBJ1-4, with D uncertain. CDR3 size: 15 residues. The germline gives CDR1 SGDLS, CDR2 YYNGEE. V lost 4 bases and J 6 bases, leaving 16 bases between the germline ends. The CDR3 bases are TGTGCCAGCAGCCCCACCCTCTCAGGCGATGAAAAACTGTTTTTT. Amino acids: CASSPTLSGDEKLFF.

There are a few counts of this clonotype. V is TRBV20-1 and J is TRBJ2-5, with 9 bases matching TRBD2. J lost 4 bases, V lost 5 bases, and 8 bases had no gene match. The CDR3 loop spans 14 amino acids. Per germline, CDR1 DFQATT and CDR2 SNEGSKA (reference sequence). CDR3 DNA: TGCAGTGCTCAGCATAGCGGGAGAGGAGAGACCCAGTACTTC. It is translated as CSAQHSGRGETQYF.

The V and J genes are TRBV3-1 and TRBJ2-1, with D perhaps matching TRBD2 (6 bases). The V gene lost 10 bases and the J gene lost 0 bases, with 22 bases spanning the gap. Per germline, CDR1 LGHDT and CDR2 YNNKEL (reference sequence). The CDR3 has 17 residues. The CDR3, as DNA: TGTGCCACCTGCCAAGATGGGGGGTCGAGCTCCTACAATGAGCAGTTCTTC. Translated, it gives CATCQDGGSSSYNEQFF.

Only a few counts were recorded for this clonotype. This chain joins TRBV24-1 and TRBJ2-3, with a weak D call TRBD2 (6 bases). V gave up 9 bases and J gave up 5 bases, with 17 bases separating them. Germline loops: CDR1 KGHDR, CDR2 SFDVKD. The CDR3 is 14 residues long. The CDR3 sequence is CATGPGLFEDTQYF. Written as DNA, the CDR3 is TGTGCCACCGGTCCAGGACTATTTGAAGATACGCAGTATTTT.

This clonotype turned up a few times. V gene TRBV6-1 combines with J gene TRBJ1-6; D possibly corresponds to TRBD1 (5 bases). CDR1 is MNHNS and CDR2 is SASEGT in the germline V gene. V lost 7 bases and J 5 bases, leaving 18 bases between the germline ends. This CDR3 region has 16 residues. CDR3 sequence (DNA): TGTGCCAGCATCGAATCCAACAGGCTCAATAATTCACCCCTCCACTTT. Translating gives CASIESNRLNNSPLHF.

This rearrangement joins TRBV29-1 to TRBJ2-1; tentatively, D is TRBD1 or TRBD2 (5 bases each). This CDR3 has 12 amino acids. Trimming took 3 bases from V and 7 from J, leaving 10 bases between them. Germline V gene sequence: CDR1 SQVTM, CDR2 ANQGSEA. In DNA form, the CDR3 reads TGCAGCGTTGACACAGGCGGGAATGAGCAGTTCTTC. Protein: CSVDTGGNEQFF.

This chain connects TRBV7-2 to TRBJ1-1, with a tentative D call TRBD1 (5 bases). Per germline, CDR1 SGHTA and CDR2 FQGNSA. The CDR3 contains 14 residues. The V end lost 4 bases, the J end lost 4 bases, and 13 bases lay between the germline ends. CDR3 in DNA: TGTGCCAGCAGCTCCCAGGCAGGGTCCACTGAAGCTTTCTTT. Protein sequence: CASSSQAGSTEAFF.

This chain joins TRBV9 and TRBJ2-1; TRBD1 aligns across 10 bases. The germline gives CDR1 SGDLS, CDR2 YYNGEE. The junction had 7 bases not matched to a gene; V was cut back by 3 bases and J by 7 bases. The CDR3 covers 15 residues. CDR3 residues: CASSDRDRGVNEQFF. In nucleotides, the CDR3 is TGTGCCAGCAGCGACCGGGACAGGGGTGTGAATGAGCAGTTCTTC. Full variable domain (rest looked up from reference TRBV9 and TRBJ2-1): DSGVTQTPKHLITATGQRVTLRCSPRSGDLSVYWYQQSLDQGLQFLIQYYNGEERAKGNILERFSAQQFPDLHSELNLSSLELGDSALYFCASSDRDRGVNEQFFGPGTRLTVL.

This clonotype was seen only a few times. The V call is TRBV20-1, the J call TRBJ2-3, with 9 nucleotides matching TRBD2. Germline CDR1 DFQATT, CDR2 SNEGSKA (reference sequence). Trimming at V came to 2 bases and at J to 2 bases, leaving 2 bases not matched to a gene. This CDR3 region has 14 residues. CDR3 sequence reads: CSARLAGYTDTQYF. Here the CDR3 DNA reads TGCAGTGCTAGACTAGCGGGATACACAGATACGCAGTATTTT.

This clonotype was detected a few times. The chain recombines TRBV6-5 with TRBJ2-5; D unresolved. The germline gives CDR1 MNHEY, CDR2 SVGAGI. The V and J ends lost 0 bases and 4 bases respectively, with 6 bases between them. The CDR3 length is 13 residues. The CDR3: CASSYSRRETQYF. The CDR3 region has the DNA TGTGCCAGCAGTTACTCGAGACGAGAGACCCAGTACTTC.

This clonotype has just a few counts. This rearrangement joins TRBV20-1 to TRBJ2-1, with 7 bases identical to TRBD2. The CDR3 runs 16 residues. With 3 bases clipped from V and 0 bases from J, the junction kept 8 bases outside the gene matches. Germline V lookup: CDR1 DFQATT, CDR2 SNEGSKA (reference sequence). This chain's CDR3 is CSARSQGGSSYNEQFF. As DNA, the CDR3 is TGCAGTGCTAGGTCCCAGGGCGGGAGCTCCTACAATGAGCAGTTCTTC.

This clonotype was picked up a small number of times. The chain carries TRBV29-1 and TRBJ2-1; unclear D gene. CDR1 is SQVTM and CDR2 is ANQGSEA in the germline V gene. The CDR3 sequence is 12 residues long. The V end lost 5 bases, the J end lost 7 bases, and 12 bases lay between the germline ends. The CDR3, as DNA: TGCAGCGTTCAAAGGGTAGGGAATGAGCAGTTCTTC. Protein: CSVQRVGNEQFF.

The gene calls are TRBV4-3 and TRBJ2-6; tentative D call: TRBD1 (5 bases). Germline V gene lookup returns CDR1 LGHNA and CDR2 YSLEER. The CDR3 is made up of 19 amino acids. Trimming left V 0 bases short and J 4 bases short, with 19 bases between. The CDR3 loop reads CASSQDHPGLRAGANVLTF. In nucleotides, the CDR3 is TGCGCCAGCAGCCAAGATCACCCAGGGCTTAGGGCAGGGGCCAACGTCCTGACTTTC.

In this sample, this clonotype turned up many times. The V gene is TRBV29-1, the J gene TRBJ2-7; 7 nucleotides match TRBD2. Germline V CDR1 and CDR2: SQVTM, ANQGSEA. This CDR3 region has 15 residues. The trim removed 6 bases at V and 1 base at J, leaving 12 bases unmatched. The CDR3 DNA follows: TGCAGCGTCGTACTCCGGGACTACGATTCCTACGAGCAGTACTTC. It encodes CSVVLRDYDSYEQYF.

The gene calls are TRBV12-3 or TRBV12-4 and TRBJ1-1; D is possibly TRBD1 (6 bases). The V end lost 3 bases, the J end lost 4 bases, and 12 bases lay between the germline ends. CDR3 length: 14 residues. For the CDR3, the DNA is TGTGCCAGCAGTTTTCAGGAGGGGGGCACTGAAGCTTTCTTT. Its protein is CASSFQEGGTEAFF.

The rearrangement joins TRBV5-1 to TRBJ2-7; TRBD1 aligns across 9 bases. This CDR3 is 14 amino acids long. Germline V gene lookup returns CDR1 SGHRS and CDR2 YFSETQ. The V and J ends lost 4 bases and 3 bases, in that order; junction bases with no gene match: 5. The CDR3 DNA sequence: TGCGCCAGCAGCATGCCGGGACAGGGCTACGAGCAGTACTTC. It translates to CASSMPGQGYEQYF.

This rearrangement joins TRBV18 to TRBJ2-5, with a tentative D call TRBD1 (5 bases). This CDR3 spans 15 amino acids. The germline V gene encodes CDR1 KGHSH and CDR2 LQKENI. V lost 2 bases and J lost 2, with 12 bases in between. This CDR3 reads CASSPERQQQETQYF. In nucleotides, the CDR3 is TGTGCCAGCTCACCAGAACGACAGCAACAAGAGACCCAGTACTTC.